The present entry profiles one TCR beta chain with its context. The entry originates in a study of kidney transplant recipient with SARS-CoV-2 infection. TCRdb used MiXCR to reprocess the reads, holding one entry per CDR3 protein. Of roughly 230,000 distinct CDR3 sequences listed, 29% are singletons. Per the germline V gene, CDR1 is MNHEY and CDR2 is SMNVEV (reference sequence). The CDR3 sequence is 14 residues long. Trimming at V came to 8 bases and at J to 8 bases, leaving 10 bases not matched to a gene. Sample: a blood sample, taken at baseline and on approximately day 120 from a kidney transplant recipient. The V and J genes are TRBV27 and TRBJ2-1; 9 nucleotides line up with TRBD2. This TCR derives from a young adult male patient who had COVID-19 and was a kidney transplant recipient. Some T cells may trace back to the graft donor. As DNA, the CDR3 is TGTGCCAGCGGTATGACTAGCGGAACGGATGAGCAGTTCTTC. As protein: CASGMTSGTDEQFF.